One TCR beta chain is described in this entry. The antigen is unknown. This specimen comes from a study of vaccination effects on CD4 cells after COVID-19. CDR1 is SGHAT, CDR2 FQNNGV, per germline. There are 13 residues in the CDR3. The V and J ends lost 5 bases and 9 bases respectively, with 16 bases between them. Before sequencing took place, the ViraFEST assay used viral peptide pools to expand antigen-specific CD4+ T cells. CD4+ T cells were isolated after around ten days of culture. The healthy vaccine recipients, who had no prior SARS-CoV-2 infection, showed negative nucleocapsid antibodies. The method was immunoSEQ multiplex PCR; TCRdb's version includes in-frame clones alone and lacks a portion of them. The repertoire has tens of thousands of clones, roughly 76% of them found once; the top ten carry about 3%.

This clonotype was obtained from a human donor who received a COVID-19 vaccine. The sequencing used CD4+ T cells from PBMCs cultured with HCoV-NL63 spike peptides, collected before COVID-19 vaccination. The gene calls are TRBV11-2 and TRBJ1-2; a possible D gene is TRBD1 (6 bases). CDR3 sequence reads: CASSPRQEGSYTF. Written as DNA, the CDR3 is TGTGCCAGCAGCCCAAGACAGGAGGGGAGCTACACCTTC.